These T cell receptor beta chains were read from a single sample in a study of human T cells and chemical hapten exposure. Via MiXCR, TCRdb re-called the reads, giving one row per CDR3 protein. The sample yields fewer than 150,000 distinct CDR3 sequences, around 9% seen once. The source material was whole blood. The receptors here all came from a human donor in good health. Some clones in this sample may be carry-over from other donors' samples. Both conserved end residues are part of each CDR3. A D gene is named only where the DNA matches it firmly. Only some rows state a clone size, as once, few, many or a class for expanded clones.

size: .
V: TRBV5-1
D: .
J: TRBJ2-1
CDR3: CASSPRDLGGNEQFF
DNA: TGCGCCAGCAGCCCACGGGACCTGGGGGGAAATGAGCAGTTCTTC

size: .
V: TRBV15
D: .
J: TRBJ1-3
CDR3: CATSRDPRRSMGSSGPSPGNTIYF
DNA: TGTGCCACCAGCAGAGATCCCAGGCGTTCAATGGGCTCCAGCGGACCATCACCTGGAAACACCATATATTTT

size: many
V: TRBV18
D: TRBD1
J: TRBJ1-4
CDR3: CASSPRRQGGEKLFF
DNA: TGTGCCAGCTCACCACGGAGACAGGGAGGTGAAAAACTGTTTTTT

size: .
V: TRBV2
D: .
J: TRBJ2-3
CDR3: CASKRSESTDTQYF
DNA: TGTGCCAGCAAGAGGTCGGAGAGCACAGATACGCAGTATTTT

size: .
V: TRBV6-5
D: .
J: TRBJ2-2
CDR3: CASSPRTGTKTGELFF
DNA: TGTGCCAGCAGTCCTCGGACAGGGACTAAAACCGGGGAGCTGTTTTTT

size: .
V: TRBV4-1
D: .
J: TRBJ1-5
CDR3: CASSQEAARANQPQHF
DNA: TGCGCCAGCAGCCAAGAAGCGGCCAGGGCCAATCAGCCCCAGCATTTT

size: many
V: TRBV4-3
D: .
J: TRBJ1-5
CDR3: CASSQVVDRSYQPQHF
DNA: TGCGCCAGCAGCCAAGTGGTGGACAGAAGTTATCAGCCCCAGCATTTT

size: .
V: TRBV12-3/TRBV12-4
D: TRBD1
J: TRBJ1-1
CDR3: CASRQGWNTKAFF
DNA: TGTGCCAGCAGACAGGGGTGGAACACTAAAGCTTTCTTT

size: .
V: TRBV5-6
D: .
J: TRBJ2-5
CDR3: CASSLGPTRETQYF
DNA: TGTGCCAGCAGCTTGGGTCCTACAAGGGAGACCCAGTACTTC

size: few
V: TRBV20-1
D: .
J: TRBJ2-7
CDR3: CSARVRDFSYEQYF
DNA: TGCAGTGCTAGAGTTCGGGACTTCTCCTACGAGCAGTACTTC

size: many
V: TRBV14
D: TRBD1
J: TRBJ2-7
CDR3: CASSPRDSYYEQYF
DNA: TGTGCCAGCAGCCCCCGGGACAGCTACTACGAGCAGTACTTC

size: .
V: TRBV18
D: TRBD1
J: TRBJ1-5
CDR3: CASSPTGARQPQHF
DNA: TGTGCCAGCTCACCAACAGGGGCCAGGCAGCCCCAGCATTTT

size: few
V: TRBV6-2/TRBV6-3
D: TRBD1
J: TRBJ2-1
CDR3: CASSYRTGLSKEQFF
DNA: TGTGCCAGCAGTTACAGGACAGGGTTGTCGAAGGAGCAGTTCTTC

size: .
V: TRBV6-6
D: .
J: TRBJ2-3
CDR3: CASRPRGFTDTQYF
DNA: TGTGCCAGCAGACCACGGGGATTCACAGATACGCAGTATTTT

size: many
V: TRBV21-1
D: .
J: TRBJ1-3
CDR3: CASSNESACSGNTIYF
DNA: TGTGCCAGCAGCAATGAATCAGCTTGCTCTGGAAACACCATATATTTT

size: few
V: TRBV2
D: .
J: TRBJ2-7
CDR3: CASDGPGEAYEQYF
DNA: TGTGCCAGCGACGGGCCGGGGGAGGCCTACGAGCAGTACTTC

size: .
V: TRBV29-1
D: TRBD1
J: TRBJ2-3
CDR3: CSVRDPDRGSDTQYF
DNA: TGCAGCGTCCGAGACCCGGACAGGGGGTCAGATACGCAGTATTTT

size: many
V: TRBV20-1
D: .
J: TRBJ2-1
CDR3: CSATPMDGGLYNEQFF
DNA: TGCAGTGCTACCCCAATGGACGGGGGGCTATACAATGAGCAGTTCTTC

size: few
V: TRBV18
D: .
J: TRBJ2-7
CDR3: CASSSGQSYEQYF
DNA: TGTGCCAGCTCCTCCGGGCAGTCTTACGAGCAGTACTTC

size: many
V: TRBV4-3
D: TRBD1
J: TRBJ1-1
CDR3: CASSQDSRSGGTEAFF
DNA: TGCGCCAGCAGCCAAGATTCGCGCTCAGGGGGCACTGAAGCTTTCTTT

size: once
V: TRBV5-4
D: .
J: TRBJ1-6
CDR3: CASGLGGNNSPLHF
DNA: TGTGCCAGCGGCTTGGGCGGAAATAATTCACCCCTCCACTTT

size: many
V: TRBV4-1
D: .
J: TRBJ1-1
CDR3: CASSQRGLNTEAFF
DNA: TGCGCCAGCAGCCAAAGGGGCCTAAACACTGAAGCTTTCTTT

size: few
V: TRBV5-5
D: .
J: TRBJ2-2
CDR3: CASWGFRGIGGELFF
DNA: TGTGCCAGCTGGGGTTTCAGGGGAATCGGTGGGGAGCTGTTTTTT

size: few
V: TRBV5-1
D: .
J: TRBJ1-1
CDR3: CASSFSVNTEAFF
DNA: TGCGCCAGCAGCTTTTCAGTGAACACTGAAGCTTTCTTT

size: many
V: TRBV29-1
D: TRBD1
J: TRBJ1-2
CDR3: CSVGGGQGAFGYTF
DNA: TGCAGCGTTGGGGGGGGACAGGGGGCTTTTGGCTACACCTTC

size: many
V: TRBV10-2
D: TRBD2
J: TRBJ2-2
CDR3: CATQHIFQTSGRMVGELFF
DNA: TGCGCCACCCAACATATTTTTCAGACTAGCGGGAGGATGGTCGGGGAGCTGTTTTTT

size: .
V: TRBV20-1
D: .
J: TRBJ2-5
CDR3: CSARDGAGQETQYF
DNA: TGCAGTGCTAGGGACGGCGCGGGCCAAGAGACCCAGTACTTC

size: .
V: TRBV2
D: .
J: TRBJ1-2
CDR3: CASRQGGSGYTF
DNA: TGTGCCAGCAGACAGGGAGGATCTGGCTACACCTTC

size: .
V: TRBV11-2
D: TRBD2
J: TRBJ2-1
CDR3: CASSRGGTSGKNEQFF
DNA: TGTGCCAGCAGCAGGGGAGGGACTAGCGGGAAAAATGAGCAGTTCTTC

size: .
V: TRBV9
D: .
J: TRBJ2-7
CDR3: CASSVAPGGEQYF
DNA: TGTGCCAGCAGCGTAGCCCCCGGGGGAGAGCAGTACTTC

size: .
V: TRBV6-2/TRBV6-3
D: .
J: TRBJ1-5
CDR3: CASTTDSNQPQHF
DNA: TGTGCCAGCACCACAGATAGCAATCAGCCCCAGCATTTT

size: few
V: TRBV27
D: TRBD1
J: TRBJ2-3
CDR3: CASSPRTGTHTDTQYF
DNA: TGTGCCAGCAGTCCACGGACAGGCACCCACACAGATACGCAGTATTTT

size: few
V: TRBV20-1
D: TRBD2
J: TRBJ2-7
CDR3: CSVLTSGSYEQYF
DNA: TGCAGTGTCCTGACTAGCGGGAGCTACGAGCAGTACTTC

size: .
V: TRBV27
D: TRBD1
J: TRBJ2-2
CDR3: CASSLSRGPHGELFF
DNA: TGTGCCAGCAGTTTATCCAGGGGGCCGCACGGGGAGCTGTTTTTT

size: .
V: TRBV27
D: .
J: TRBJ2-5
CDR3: CASSSLFLQETQYF
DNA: TGTGCCAGCAGTTCACTTTTCTTACAAGAGACCCAGTACTTC

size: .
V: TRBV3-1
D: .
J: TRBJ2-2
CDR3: CASSQEGAGGTGELFF
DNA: TGTGCCAGCAGCCAAGAAGGCGCAGGTGGGACCGGGGAGCTGTTTTTT

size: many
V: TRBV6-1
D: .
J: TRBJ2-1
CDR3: CASSDQGRGKDEQFF
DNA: TGTGCCAGCAGTGACCAAGGAAGGGGGAAGGATGAGCAGTTCTTC

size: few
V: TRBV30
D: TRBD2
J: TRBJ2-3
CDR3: CAWSLFTGGLTDTQYF
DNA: TGTGCCTGGAGTCTTTTCACGGGAGGGCTCACAGATACGCAGTATTTT

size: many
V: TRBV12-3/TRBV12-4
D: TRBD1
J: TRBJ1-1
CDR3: CASSSTGSIEAFF
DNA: TGTGCCAGCAGTTCGACAGGGTCTATTGAAGCTTTCTTT

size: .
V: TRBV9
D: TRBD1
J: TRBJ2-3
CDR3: CASSTGQGSDTQYF
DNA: TGTGCCAGCAGCACCGGACAGGGTTCAGATACGCAGTATTTT

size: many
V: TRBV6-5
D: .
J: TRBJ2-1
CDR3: CASSGTGPGNEQFF
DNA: TGTGCCAGCAGTGGGACGGGACCGGGAAATGAGCAGTTCTTC

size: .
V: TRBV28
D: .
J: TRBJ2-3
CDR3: CASRNRGTTDTQYF
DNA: TGTGCCAGCAGGAATCGGGGGACCACAGATACGCAGTATTTT

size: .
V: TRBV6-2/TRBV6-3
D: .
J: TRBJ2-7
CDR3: CASIFRPQAHEQYF
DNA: TGTGCCAGCATCTTCCGGCCCCAGGCCCACGAGCAGTACTTC

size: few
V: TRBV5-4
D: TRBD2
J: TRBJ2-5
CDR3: CASSPRLAGEGRETQYF
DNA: TGTGCCAGCAGCCCCAGACTAGCGGGAGAAGGGCGAGAGACCCAGTACTTC

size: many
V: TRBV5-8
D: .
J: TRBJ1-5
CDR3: CASTFRGGSNQPQHF
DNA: TGTGCCAGCACCTTCAGGGGTGGAAGCAATCAGCCCCAGCATTTT

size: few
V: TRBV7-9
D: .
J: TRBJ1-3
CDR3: CASSGRGWEVSGNTIYF
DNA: TGTGCCAGCAGCGGAAGGGGCTGGGAAGTCTCTGGAAACACCATATATTTT

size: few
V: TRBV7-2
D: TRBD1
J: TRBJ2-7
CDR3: CASSLGDRDSYEQYF
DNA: TGTGCCAGCAGCTTGGGGGACAGGGACTCCTACGAGCAGTACTTC

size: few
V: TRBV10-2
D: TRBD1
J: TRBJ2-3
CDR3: CASSESGTGWSTDTQYF
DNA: TGCGCCAGCAGTGAGTCGGGGACAGGATGGAGCACAGATACGCAGTATTTT

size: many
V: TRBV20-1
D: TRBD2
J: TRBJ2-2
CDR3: CSADTGLAGVRGTGELFF
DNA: TGCAGTGCTGACACAGGACTAGCGGGAGTCCGTGGCACCGGGGAGCTGTTTTTT

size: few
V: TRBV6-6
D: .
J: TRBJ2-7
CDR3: CASSYSRTILGEQYF
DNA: TGTGCCAGCAGTTACTCGAGGACTATCTTGGGGGAGCAGTACTTC

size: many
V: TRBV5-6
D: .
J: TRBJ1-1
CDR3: CASRKDREAFF
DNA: TGTGCCAGCAGAAAAGACAGGGAAGCTTTCTTT

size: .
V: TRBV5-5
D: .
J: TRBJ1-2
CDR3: CASSSDYYGYTF
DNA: TGTGCCAGCAGCTCCGACTACTATGGCTACACCTTC

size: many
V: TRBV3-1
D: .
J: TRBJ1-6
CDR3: CASSQLRRGHSPLHF
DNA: TGTGCCAGCAGCCAATTACGCAGGGGACATTCACCCCTCCACTTT